The 24 T cell receptor beta chains listed next were all sequenced from one sample in a study of blood T cell repertoires in COVID-19. The repertoire was sequenced with immunoSEQ multiplex PCR; TCRdb's copy has only in-frame clones and lacks some. This sample has about 380,000 clones, with more than 75% found just once. The material sequenced was PBMCs or T cells enriched from blood (not recorded which). These receptors originate from a woman between 18 and 29 years old who had recovered from COVID-19.

The chain has TRBV19 and TRBJ1-5; TRBD1 is a possible D gene (6 bases). The CDR3 spans 15 residues. Trimming stripped 6 bases from V and 6 bases from J, with 18 bases between. Per germline, CDR1 LNHDA and CDR2 SQIVND (reference sequence). This CDR3 reads CASSPNQGFGQPQHF. The CDR3 DNA sequence: TGTGCCAGTAGCCCAAACCAGGGGTTCGGTCAGCCCCAGCATTTT. The complete variable domain, with remaining parts taken from reference TRBV19 and TRBJ1-5, reads DGGITQSPKYLFRKEGQNVTLSCEQNLNHDAMYWYRQDPGQGLRLIYYSQIVNDFQKGDIAEGYSVSREKKESFPLTVTSAQKNPTAFYLCASSPNQGFGQPQHFGDGTRLSIL.

The V call is TRBV11-3, the J call TRBJ2-2; D is unresolved. V lost 5 bases and J lost 0, with 7 bases in between. From germline, CDR1 is SGHNT and CDR2 YENEEA. The CDR3 has 14 residues. The chain's CDR3 is CASSQNTNTGELFF. The CDR3 bases are TGTGCCAGCAGCCAAAACACGAACACCGGGGAGCTGTTTTTT. Filled out from reference TRBV11-3 and TRBJ2-2, the complete variable domain reads EAGVVQSPRYKIIEKKQPVAFWCNPISGHNTLYWYLQNLGQGPELLIRYENEEAVDDSQLPKDRFSAERLKGVDSTLKIQPAELGDSAVYLCASSQNTNTGELFFGEGSRLTVL.

This chain links TRBV21-1 with TRBJ1-2; the D call of TRBD1 is as the table states it, not checked on the DNA. TRBV21-1 is a documented pseudogene. This CDR3 spans 17 amino acids. CDR3 region: CASSERQCRLRSDGYTF. The DNA for the CDR3 is TGTGCCAGCAGCGAGAGACAGTGCCGGCTGCGATCTGATGGCTACACCTTC.

The chain is built from TRBV5-6 and TRBJ2-1, with D possibly matching TRBD2 (5 bases). This CDR3 has 15 amino acids. V was clipped by 0 bases and J by 3 bases, with 10 bases between them. Germline V gene lookup returns CDR1 SGHDT and CDR2 YYEEEE. The DNA for the CDR3 is TGTGCCAGCAGCTTGGCCGGGATTTTCTACAATGAGCAGTTCTTC. Protein: CASSLAGIFYNEQFF.

The genes are TRBV15 and TRBJ1-5; D unresolved. V shed 3 bases and J shed 2 bases, with 5 bases lying between them. The CDR3 has 13 amino acids. Germline CDR1 LNHNV, CDR2 YYDKDF (reference sequence). The CDR3, as DNA: TGTGCCACCAGCAGGAAGCGCAATCAGCCCCAGCATTTT. Residues: CATSRKRNQPQHF.

This rearrangement joins TRBV28 to TRBJ1-4; 7 positions agree with TRBD1. The CDR3 has 16 amino acids. Germline V CDR1 and CDR2: MDHEN, SYDVKM. The junction had 11 bases not matched to a gene; V was cut back by 3 bases and J by 7 bases. This chain's CDR3 is CASSFPLDRDGEKLFF. The CDR3 region has the DNA TGTGCCAGCAGTTTCCCCCTTGACAGGGACGGTGAAAAACTGTTTTTT.

This chain connects TRBV29-1 to TRBJ1-4; D may be TRBD1 (6 bases). This CDR3 has 16 residues. The germline gives CDR1 SQVTM, CDR2 ANQGSEA. The germline V and J ends were trimmed by 0 bases and 8 bases, with 19 bases remaining between them. This CDR3 reads CSVEDLGSGAEEKLFF. CDR3 DNA sequence: TGCAGCGTTGAAGATTTGGGGTCAGGGGCGGAAGAAAAACTGTTTTTT.

This chain joins TRBV6-6 and TRBJ2-7; D is perhaps TRBD1 (6 bases). This CDR3 is 14 amino acids long. Germline CDR1 reads MNHNY; CDR2 reads SVGAGI (reference sequence). The V end was cut by 5 bases, the J end by 3 bases, with 14 bases between. In DNA form, the CDR3 reads TGTGCCAGCAGTAGGACAGCACTCCACTACGAGCAGTACTTC. It yields the protein CASSRTALHYEQYF.

This chain joins TRBV5-4 and TRBJ2-1; no firm D call. This CDR3 is built from 15 residues. CDR1 is SGHNT and CDR2 is YYREEE in the germline V gene (reference sequence). Trimming removed 1 base at V and 5 bases at J, with 13 bases between. The CDR3 protein is CASSLLRSSDNEQFF. The CDR3 bases are TGTGCCAGCAGCTTGCTGAGGTCCTCGGACAATGAGCAGTTCTTC. The entire variable domain, with the rest obtained from reference TRBV5-4 and TRBJ2-1, is as follows: ETGVTQSPTHLIKTRGQQVTLRCSSQSGHNTVSWYQQALGQGPQFIFQYYREEENGRGNFPPRFSGLQFPNYSSELNVNALELDDSALYLCASSLLRSSDNEQFFGPGTRLTVL.

The chain uses TRBV9 and TRBJ2-7, with 9 bases identical to TRBD2. J gave up 2 bases and V 3 bases, and 3 bases lay outside the gene matches. The CDR3 contains 14 residues. CDR1 and CDR2 (germline): SGDLS, YYNGEE. The CDR3 sequence is CASSARGGAYEQYF. The CDR3 coding sequence is TGTGCCAGCAGCGCTCGCGGGGGGGCCTACGAGCAGTACTTC. The complete variable domain, with remaining parts taken from reference TRBV9 and TRBJ2-7, reads DSGVTQTPKHLITATGQRVTLRCSPRSGDLSVYWYQQSLDQGLQFLIQYYNGEERAKGNILERFSAQQFPDLHSELNLSSLELGDSALYFCASSARGGAYEQYFGPGTRLTVT.

The V and J genes are TRBV15 and TRBJ1-4; 7 positions agree with TRBD1. The CDR3 loop spans 15 amino acids. The V gene end was trimmed by 1 base and the J gene end by 7 bases; junction bases not matched to a gene: 6. Germline V gene sequence: CDR1 LNHNV, CDR2 YYDKDF (reference sequence). The chain's CDR3 is CATSRAIGGGEKLFF. The DNA of the CDR3 is TGTGCCACCAGCAGAGCGATAGGGGGCGGTGAAAAACTGTTTTTT.

The chain links TRBV11-2 to TRBJ2-6; TRBD1 matches 7 bases. The CDR3 covers 19 residues. J lost 0 bases, V lost 1 base, and 9 bases had no gene match. CDR1 and CDR2 from the germline V gene are SGHAT and FQNNGV. The CDR3 nucleotides are TGTGCCAGCAGCTTAGCCCTACAGGGGACGCTCTCTGGGGCCAACGTCCTGACTTTC. It is translated as CASSLALQGTLSGANVLTF.

The genes are TRBV4-3 and TRBJ1-3; TRBD1 is a possible D gene (5 bases). Trimming pared 1 base from V and 5 bases from J, leaving 9 bases between. The length of the CDR3 is 14 residues. In germline, CDR1 is LGHNA, CDR2 YSLEER. CDR3 sequence: CASSQGGARNTIYF. CDR3 sequence (DNA): TGCGCCAGCAGCCAAGGTGGGGCACGAAACACCATATATTTT.

This chain connects TRBV11-3 to TRBJ2-5, with TRBD1 matching 9 bases. This CDR3 has 15 amino acids. CDR1 SGHNT and CDR2 YENEEA come from the germline V gene. The ends lost 5 bases at V and 4 bases at J; junction bases unmatched: 8. The CDR3 loop is CASSTGTGLGETQYF. In DNA, the CDR3 is TGTGCCAGCAGCACCGGGACAGGGCTGGGAGAGACCCAGTACTTC.

V is TRBV5-4 and J is TRBJ2-7, with 7 bases lining up with TRBD1. Losses at the gene ends were 4 bases for V and 4 bases for J; bases not matched to a gene: 8. Germline V gene data show CDR1 as SGHNT and CDR2 as YYREEE (reference sequence). CDR3 length: 14 residues. CDR3 DNA sequence: TGTGCCAGCAGCCACCGGGACAGACAGTACGAGCAGTACTTC. It specifies CASSHRDRQYEQYF.

The chain employs TRBV6-5 and TRBJ1-2; the D gene is possibly TRBD1 (5 bases). This CDR3 is built from 13 residues. Trimming took 0 bases from V and 8 from J, leaving 10 bases between them. Germline CDR1 and CDR2: MNHEY and SVGAGI. DNA for the CDR3: TGTGCCAGCAGTTACTCGGGGGGACCCGGCTACACCTTC. Amino acid sequence: CASSYSGGPGYTF.

The J gene is TRBJ1-1, the V gene TRBV19, with 7 bases aligning to TRBD1. From germline, CDR1 is LNHDA and CDR2 SQIVND (reference sequence). The CDR3 has 16 amino acids. The V and J ends lost 2 bases and 0 bases, in that order; junction bases with no gene match: 6. Here the CDR3 DNA reads TGTGCCAGTAGTATAACTAGGGGGCCCATGAACACTGAAGCTTTCTTT. It is translated as CASSITRGPMNTEAFF.

The chain uses TRBV28 and TRBJ2-3; D might be TRBD2 (5 bases). Trimming shortened V by 5 bases and J by 4 bases, and 13 bases separated the two germline ends. The germline CDR1 and CDR2 sequences are MDHEN and SYDVKM. This CDR3 has 14 amino acids. The CDR3 region has the DNA TGTGCCAGCAGTAACGGGGTCCCCGCAGATACGCAGTATTTT. Translated: CASSNGVPADTQYF.

J is TRBJ1-4 and V is TRBV6-5; no definite D call. The CDR3 extends over 15 amino acids. Germline V gene data show CDR1 as MNHEY and CDR2 as SVGAGI. Between the trimmed V and J ends, which lost 7 bases and 7 bases, there was a span of 19 bases. This CDR3 is CASTPRGDGREKLFF. In DNA, the CDR3 is TGTGCCAGCACCCCCCGGGGAGACGGACGTGAAAAACTGTTTTTT.

This clone has only one observation. The J gene is TRBJ1-2, the V gene TRBV7-9; D gene ambiguous. The CDR3 extends over 13 amino acids. Looked up from germline, CDR1 is SEHNR and CDR2 is FQNEAQ (reference sequence). Trimming cost V 9 bases and J 3 bases, with 14 bases left between them. This CDR3 is CASSGQRDYGYTF. The CDR3, as DNA: TGTGCCAGTAGTGGGCAGAGAGACTATGGCTACACCTTC.

The chain employs TRBV7-2 and TRBJ1-4; a weak D match, TRBD1 (6 bases). Germline CDR1 SGHTA, CDR2 FQGNSA. The length of the CDR3 is 14 residues. V was cut by 2 bases and J by 8 bases, with 12 bases left in between. CDR3 region: CASSLRAGEEKLFF. For the CDR3, the DNA is TGTGCCAGCAGCTTACGGGCAGGGGAAGAAAAACTGTTTTTT.

The chain employs TRBV6-5 and TRBJ2-3; TRBD1 matches at 9 bases. Germline V lookup: CDR1 MNHEY, CDR2 SVGAGI. V lost 6 bases to trimming and J lost 6 bases; unmatched junction nucleotides: 10. The CDR3 totals 15 residues. The CDR3 loop is CASSQVPGQGDTQYF. The DNA of the CDR3 is TGTGCCAGCAGCCAAGTCCCGGGACAGGGTGATACGCAGTATTTT.

V usage is TRBV7-9 and J usage is TRBJ1-1; D not certain. Germline values: CDR1 SEHNR, CDR2 FQNEAQ (reference sequence). The CDR3 runs to 12 residues. Trimming removed 1 base at V and 5 bases at J, with 5 bases between. CDR3 coding DNA: TGTGCCAGCAGCTTAGGTGAGACTGAAGCTTTCTTT. Amino acids: CASSLGETEAFF.

The chain couples TRBV5-1 to TRBJ1-2; D call uncertain. Germline CDR1 SGHRS, CDR2 YFSETQ. CDR3 length: 13 residues. V was clipped by 5 bases and J by 4 bases, with 12 bases between them. For the CDR3, the DNA is TGCGCCAGCAGGAGGGCCCTGGGCTATGGCTACACCTTC. This sequence encodes CASRRALGYGYTF. The full variable domain, in which reference TRBV5-1 and TRBJ1-2 provide the parts outside the CDR3, is KAGVTQTPRYLIKTRGQQVTLSCSPISGHRSVSWYQQTPGQGLQFLFEYFSETQRNKGNFPGRFSGRQFSNSRSEMNVSTLELGDSALYLCASRRALGYGYTFGSGTRLTVV.